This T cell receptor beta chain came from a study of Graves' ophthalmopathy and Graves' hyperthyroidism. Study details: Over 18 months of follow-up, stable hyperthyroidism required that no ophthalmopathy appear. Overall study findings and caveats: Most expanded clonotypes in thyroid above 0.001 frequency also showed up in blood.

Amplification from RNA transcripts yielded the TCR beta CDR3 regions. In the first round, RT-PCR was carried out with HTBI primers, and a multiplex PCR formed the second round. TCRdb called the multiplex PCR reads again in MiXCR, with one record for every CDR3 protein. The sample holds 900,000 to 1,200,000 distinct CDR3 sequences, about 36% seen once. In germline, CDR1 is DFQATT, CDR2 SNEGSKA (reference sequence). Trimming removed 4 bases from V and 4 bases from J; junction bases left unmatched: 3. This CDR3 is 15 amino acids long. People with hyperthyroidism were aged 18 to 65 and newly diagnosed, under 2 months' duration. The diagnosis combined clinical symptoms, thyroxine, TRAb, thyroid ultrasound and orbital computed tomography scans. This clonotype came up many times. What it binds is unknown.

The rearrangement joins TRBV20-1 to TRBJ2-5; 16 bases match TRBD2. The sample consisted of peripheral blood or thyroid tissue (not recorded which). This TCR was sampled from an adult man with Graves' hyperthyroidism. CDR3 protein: CSATGTSGGAETQYF. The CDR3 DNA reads TGCAGTGCTACGGGGACTAGCGGGGGGGCAGAGACCCAGTACTTC.